The clone carrying this T cell receptor (beta chain) was recorded only once. Here immunoSEQ multiplex PCR was the method, and the copy in TCRdb shows in-frame clones only, minus some. This table holds roughly 120,000 clones, 93% found once. This record belongs to a study of control samples from healthy donors and cancer patients. The CDR3 consists of 15 residues. Per the germline V gene, CDR1 is LNHDA and CDR2 is SQIVND (reference sequence). Losses at the gene ends were 6 bases for V and 3 bases for J; bases not matched to a gene: 10. The receptor was isolated from a man younger than 40 in good health. The V gene is TRBV19, the J gene TRBJ1-2, with 7 bases matching TRBD1. Specimen: blood. CDR3 coding DNA: TGTGCCAGTAGCGACCACCGGGGGACAGACTATGGCTACACCTTC. Amino acid sequence: CASSDHRGTDYGYTF. The whole variable domain, remainder taken from reference TRBV19 and TRBJ1-2, is DGGITQSPKYLFRKEGQNVTLSCEQNLNHDAMYWYRQDPGQGLRLIYYSQIVNDFQKGDIAEGYSVSREKKESFPLTVTSAQKNPTAFYLCASSDHRGTDYGYTFGSGTRLTVV.